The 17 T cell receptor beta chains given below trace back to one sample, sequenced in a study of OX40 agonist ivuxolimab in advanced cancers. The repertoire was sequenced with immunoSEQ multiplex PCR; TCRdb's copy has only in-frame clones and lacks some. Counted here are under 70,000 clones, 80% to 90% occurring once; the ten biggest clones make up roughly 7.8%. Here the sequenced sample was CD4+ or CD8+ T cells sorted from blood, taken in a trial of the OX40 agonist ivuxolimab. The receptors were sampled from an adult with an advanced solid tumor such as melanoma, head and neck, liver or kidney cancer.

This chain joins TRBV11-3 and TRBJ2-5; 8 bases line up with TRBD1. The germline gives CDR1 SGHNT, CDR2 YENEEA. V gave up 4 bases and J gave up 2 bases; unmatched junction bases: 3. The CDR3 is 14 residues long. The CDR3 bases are TGTGCCAGCAGCTCGGGACAGGAGCAAGAGACCCAGTACTTC. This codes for CASSSGQEQETQYF.

In DNA, the CDR3 is TGTGCCAGCAGCATAACTACAGGGGGATCGTCCGGGGAGCTGTTTTTT. This codes for CASSITTGGSSGELFF. This chain links TRBV11-2 with TRBJ2-2; 8 bases map to TRBD1. J was trimmed by 6 bases and V by 5 bases; bases with no gene match: 11. The CDR3 has 16 amino acids. The germline V gene encodes CDR1 SGHAT and CDR2 FQNNGV.

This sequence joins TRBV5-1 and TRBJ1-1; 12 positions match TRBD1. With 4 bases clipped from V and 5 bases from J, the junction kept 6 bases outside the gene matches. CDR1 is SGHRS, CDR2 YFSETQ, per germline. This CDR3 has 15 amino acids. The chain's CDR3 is CASSLGQGAWTEAFF. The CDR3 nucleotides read TGCGCCAGCAGCCTGGGACAGGGGGCATGGACTGAAGCTTTCTTT. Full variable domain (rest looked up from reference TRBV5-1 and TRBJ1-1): KAGVTQTPRYLIKTRGQQVTLSCSPISGHRSVSWYQQTPGQGLQFLFEYFSETQRNKGNFPGRFSGRQFSNSRSEMNVSTLELGDSALYLCASSLGQGAWTEAFFGQGTRLTVV.

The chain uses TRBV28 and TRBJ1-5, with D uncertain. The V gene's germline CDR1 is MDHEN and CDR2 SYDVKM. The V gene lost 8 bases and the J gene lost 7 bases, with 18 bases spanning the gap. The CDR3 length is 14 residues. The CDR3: CASGLVSRGQPQHF. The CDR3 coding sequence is TGTGCCAGCGGCCTAGTATCGAGAGGGCAGCCCCAGCATTTT.

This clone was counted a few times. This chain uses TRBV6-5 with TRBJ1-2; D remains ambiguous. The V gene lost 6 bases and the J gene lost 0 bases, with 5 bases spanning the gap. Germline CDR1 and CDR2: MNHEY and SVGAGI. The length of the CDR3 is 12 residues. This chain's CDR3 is CASSPTNYGYTF. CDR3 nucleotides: TGTGCCAGCAGCCCGACTAACTATGGCTACACCTTC.

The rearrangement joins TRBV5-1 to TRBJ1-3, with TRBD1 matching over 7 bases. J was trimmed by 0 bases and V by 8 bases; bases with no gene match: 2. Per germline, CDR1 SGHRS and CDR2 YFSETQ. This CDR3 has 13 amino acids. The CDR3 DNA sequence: TGCGCCAGTCAGGGGGACTCTGGAAACACCATATATTTT. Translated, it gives CASQGDSGNTIYF.

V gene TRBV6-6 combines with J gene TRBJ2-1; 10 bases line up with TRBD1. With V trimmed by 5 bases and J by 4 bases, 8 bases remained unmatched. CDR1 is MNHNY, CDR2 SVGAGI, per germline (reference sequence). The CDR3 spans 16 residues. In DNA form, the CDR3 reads TGTGCCAGCAGTGGGGACAGGGGCCAGGATTACAATGAGCAGTTCTTC. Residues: CASSGDRGQDYNEQFF.

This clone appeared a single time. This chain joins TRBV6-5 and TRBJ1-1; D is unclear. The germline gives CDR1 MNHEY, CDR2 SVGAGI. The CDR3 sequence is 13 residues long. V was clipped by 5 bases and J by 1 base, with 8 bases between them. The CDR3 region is CASSRLRNTEAFF. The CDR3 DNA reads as TGTGCCAGCAGTCGACTCAGGAACACTGAAGCTTTCTTT.

CDR3 protein: CASSLAGTGETGYTF. The CDR3, as DNA: TGTGCCAGCAGCTTAGCTGGGACAGGAGAAACTGGCTACACCTTC. This chain joins TRBV7-2 and TRBJ1-2, with TRBD1 matching 8 bases. J was trimmed by 7 bases and V by 0 bases; bases with no gene match: 7. Germline-derived CDR1 and CDR2 are SGHTA and FQGNSA. The CDR3 extends over 15 amino acids.

For the CDR3, the DNA is TGCGCCAGCAGCCAAGATGTTACAGTCAATCAGCCCCAGCATTTT. Encoded protein: CASSQDVTVNQPQHF. This chain joins TRBV4-3 and TRBJ1-5; D unclear. Trimming left V 0 bases short and J 3 bases short, with 9 bases between. The CDR3 contains 15 residues. Germline V lookup: CDR1 LGHNA, CDR2 YSLEER.

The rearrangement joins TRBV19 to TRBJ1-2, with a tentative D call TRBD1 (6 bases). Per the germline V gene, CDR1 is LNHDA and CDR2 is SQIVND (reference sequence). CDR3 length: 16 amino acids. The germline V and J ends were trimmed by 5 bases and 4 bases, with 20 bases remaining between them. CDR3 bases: TGTGCCAGTAGTGGCAGAGGAGGGGACACTTCCTATGGCTACACCTTC. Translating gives CASSGRGGDTSYGYTF.

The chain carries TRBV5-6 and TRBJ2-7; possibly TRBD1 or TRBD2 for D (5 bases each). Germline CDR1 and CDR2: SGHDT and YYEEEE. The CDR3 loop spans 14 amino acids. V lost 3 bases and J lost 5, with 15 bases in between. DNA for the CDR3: TGTGCCAGCAGCTCCTACCGGGGCCTAGACGAGCAGTACTTC. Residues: CASSSYRGLDEQYF.

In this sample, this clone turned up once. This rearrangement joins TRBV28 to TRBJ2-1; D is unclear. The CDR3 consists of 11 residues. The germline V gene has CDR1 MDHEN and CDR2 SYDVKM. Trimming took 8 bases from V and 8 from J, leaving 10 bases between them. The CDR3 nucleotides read TGTGCCAGCCTGGGGATTCATGAGCAGTTCTTC. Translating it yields CASLGIHEQFF.

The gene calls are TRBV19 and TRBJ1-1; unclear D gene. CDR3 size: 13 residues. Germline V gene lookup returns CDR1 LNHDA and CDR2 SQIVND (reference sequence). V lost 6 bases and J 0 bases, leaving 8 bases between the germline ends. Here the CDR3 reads CASSSFMNTEAFF. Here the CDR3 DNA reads TGTGCCAGTAGCTCATTCATGAACACTGAAGCTTTCTTT. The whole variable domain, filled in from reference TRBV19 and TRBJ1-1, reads DGGITQSPKYLFRKEGQNVTLSCEQNLNHDAMYWYRQDPGQGLRLIYYSQIVNDFQKGDIAEGYSVSREKKESFPLTVTSAQKNPTAFYLCASSSFMNTEAFFGQGTRLTVV.

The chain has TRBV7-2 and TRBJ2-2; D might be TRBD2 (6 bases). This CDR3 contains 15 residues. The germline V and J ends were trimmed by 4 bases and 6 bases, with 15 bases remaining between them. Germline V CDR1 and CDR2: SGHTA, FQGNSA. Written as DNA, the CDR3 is TGTGCCAGCAGCTCGCGACTAGGGGCCCCCGGGGAGCTGTTTTTT. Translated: CASSSRLGAPGELFF.

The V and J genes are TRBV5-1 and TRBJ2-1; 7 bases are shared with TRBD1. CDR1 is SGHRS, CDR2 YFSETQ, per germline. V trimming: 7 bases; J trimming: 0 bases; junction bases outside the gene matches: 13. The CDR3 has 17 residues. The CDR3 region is CASQMTRGPSSYNEQFF. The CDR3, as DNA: TGCGCCAGCCAAATGACGAGGGGGCCGAGCTCCTACAATGAGCAGTTCTTC.

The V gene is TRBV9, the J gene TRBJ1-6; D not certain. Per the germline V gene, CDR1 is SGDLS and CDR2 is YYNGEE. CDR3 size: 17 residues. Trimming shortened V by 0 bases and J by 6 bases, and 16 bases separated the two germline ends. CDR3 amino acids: CASSVGEAFRINSPLHF. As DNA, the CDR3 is TGTGCCAGCAGCGTAGGAGAGGCATTTCGGATTAATTCACCCCTCCACTTT.